This T cell receptor beta chain came from a study of blood T cell repertoires in COVID-19 (dated by TCRdb to the early 2020s). For the study in its entirety: Samples covering the acute and convalescent phases of COVID-19 were provided by collaborators in the United States, Italy and Spain. The material from the prospective study consisted of cDNA or gDNA derived from T cells, B-cell-depleted T cells, or PBMCs. The repertoires were released in a freely available public database intended as a resource for research on the immune response to SARS-CoV-2. A de-identified subject ID, COVID-19 status, age in years and sex were almost always included in the sample metadata. Subjects who had been exposed to COVID-19, were actively infected with it, or had recovered from it provided the deeply sampled blood TCRbeta repertoires that made up the dataset. Where HLA class I and class II types were available, the types were taken from metadata supplied by the sample provider, not from assay-based typing. The samples were drawn from two sources: the first 160 participants of the ongoing ImmuneRACE study, and 1,254 subjects contributed by 6 global collaborators. Overall results and qualifications from the work: The amount of clinical and demographic metadata varied by source and participant and was provided uncurated.

The immunoSEQ Assay, a bias-controlled multiplex PCR, was used to amplify TCRbeta CDR3 regions from genomic DNA. Per the original workflow: Within the assay, amplification of reference gene primers was used to estimate how many nucleated cells each sample contained. Sequence reads were collapsed and filtered to measure the absolute abundance of every unique TCRbeta CDR3 rearrangement. Productive Simpson clonality was computed per sample as the square root of Simpson's diversity index over productive rearrangements. TCRdb took over this immuneACCESS table, retaining in-frame rearrangements with V and J assigned. Such tables are incomplete; in checked studies, under half of the missing clones stem from an unresolved V gene, and the remainder is unexplained. The V and J calls and clone size come from that table; D and trimming were worked out from the DNA. For this sample the table gives about 240,000 clones, of which under 90% were detected only once. Together, the top ten hold 3.6% of the sample.

The germline V gene supplies CDR1 SGHRS and CDR2 YFSETQ. The junction shows trimming of 7 bases on V and 3 bases on J, plus 20 bases between the germline ends. Taken from cysteine to phenylalanine, the CDR3 has 15 residues. The CDR3 DNA has 45 bases and is translated from base 1. Participants in the prospective study were enrolled through a virtual design, were aged about 18 to 100 years, and lived in about 25 United States geographic areas. To assign participants to cohorts, the prospective study relied on clinical history that participants themselves reported in a screening survey and a study questionnaire. Exposed participants were defined as having been in contact with someone with a PCR-confirmed or clinician-diagnosed COVID-19 case within 2 weeks of study entry. Mobile phlebotomists in the prospective study collected whole blood, serum and a nasopharyngeal or oropharyngeal swab from every participant. Over an approximately 2-month period, participants in the prospective study had the option of providing additional blood draws and questionnaires. Before DNA extraction, blood samples from the prospective study were shipped at room temperature or frozen.

A word on this clone: The antigen it recognizes is unknown. No much larger clonotype is one base removed from it; base qualities were not supplied.

The chain is assembled from TRBV5-1 and TRBJ2-7; tentative D gene TRBD1, with 5 bases matching. Sequencing was carried out using PBMCs or T cells enriched from blood (not recorded which). The source is a woman aged 35 to 49 who had been exposed to COVID-19. The DNA reads TGCGCCAGCCGCGAAGGCAGGGTAATCGTCTACGAGCAGTACTTC. Its amino acids are CASREGRVIVYEQYF.